The clone carrying this T cell receptor beta chain has just one count. Its antigen remains unknown. Germline trimming cut 5 bases from V and 4 bases from J; bases unmatched to any gene: 7. Germline V CDR1 and CDR2: SGHNT, YYREEE (reference sequence). The CDR3 is 15 amino acids. These data come from a study of shared clonotypes between healthy human individuals. Study context: Each donor had three CD4 naive, three CD4 memory, two CD8 naive and one CD8 memory plate.

Profiling relied on immunoSEQ multiplex PCR, and the TCRdb table lists in-frame clones only, not all of them. The repertoire has 1.5 million to 2.5 million clones, less than 95% of them found once; the top ten carry more than 0.9%. Whole-study results and caveats: In the sorted subsets, rarefaction showed sequencing was incomplete despite large depth.

The naive CD8 subset, CD45RO-negative cells positively selected for CCR7, excluded terminally differentiated effector memory CD45RA+ cells. Input material: naive CD8+ T cells sorted from blood. This sequence was found in a man in his late teens or twenties in good health. The genes are TRBV5-4 and TRBJ2-5; 11 bases are a match to TRBD2. In nucleotides, the CDR3 is TGTGCCAGCAGTCTACTAGCGGGAGCGATAGAGACCCAGTACTTC. This gives the protein CASSLLAGAIETQYF.